The source of this T cell receptor beta chain is a study of T-cell reconstitution after alpha-beta-depleted transplantation in children (dated by TCRdb to the mid-2010s). Background on the whole study: Using TCR repertoire profiling, the study followed T-cell immune reconstitution in a quantitative way in children after TCRalphabeta/CD19-depleted allogeneic hematopoietic cell transplantation.

The germline V gene yields SGDLS for CDR1 and YYNGEE for CDR2. The CDR3 has 13 amino acids, counting the end cysteine and phenylalanine. Of all the DNA, just the CDR3 is kept, 39 bases in frame from base 1. V and J are truncated by 4 bases and 7 bases respectively, leaving an intervening sequence of 12 bases. The sample's treatment or condition label is to be understood as: allogeneic hematopoietic cell transplantation with graft depleted of TCRalphabeta T cells and CD19 B cells. The transplant recipients were children given TCRalphabeta/CD19-depleted allogeneic hematopoietic cell grafts. What the research found in general, with its limitations: In some patients, the high TCRbeta diversity seen at day 60 was put down to recipient T cells and intrathymic progenitors that had survived conditioning. Hyperexpanded clone frequencies declined over subsequent months; after one year, T-cell counts and TCRbeta diversity were mostly attributed to newly produced T cells. About two months after transplant, the apparently early recovery of alphabetaT-cell counts reportedly depended on just several hundred clones that had expanded rapidly and came from non-depleted graft cells.

This clonotype turned up a few times. The antigen it recognizes is unknown. No per-base quality is available; no much larger clone lies one base away. The library was made by PCR. Sequencer: Illumina HiSeq 2500. TCR library preparation used molecular barcoding, with unique molecular identifiers applied to normalize quantification of the TCRbeta repertoire. TCRdb itself trimmed the public reads at Q25 with fastp, ran MiXCR and retained productive beta chains. Each entry is one CDR3 protein sequence, shown with its most common DNA and genes. The sample table records 670,000 or so distinct CDR3 sequences; 13% of these occur just once. Approximately 0.8% of the sample comes from the top ten.

This sequence was found in a girl aged 2 to 10 with congenital amegakaryocytic thrombocytopenia, due to receive a stem cell transplant. The chain links TRBV9 with TRBJ2-1; TRBD2 is perhaps the D gene, given 5 matching bases. Sample: PBMCs, taken before TCRalphabeta/CD19-depleted stem cell transplant. The CDR3 here reads CASSSWTLNEQFF. The DNA sequence is TGTGCCAGCAGCTCCTGGACTCTGAATGAGCAGTTCTTC.